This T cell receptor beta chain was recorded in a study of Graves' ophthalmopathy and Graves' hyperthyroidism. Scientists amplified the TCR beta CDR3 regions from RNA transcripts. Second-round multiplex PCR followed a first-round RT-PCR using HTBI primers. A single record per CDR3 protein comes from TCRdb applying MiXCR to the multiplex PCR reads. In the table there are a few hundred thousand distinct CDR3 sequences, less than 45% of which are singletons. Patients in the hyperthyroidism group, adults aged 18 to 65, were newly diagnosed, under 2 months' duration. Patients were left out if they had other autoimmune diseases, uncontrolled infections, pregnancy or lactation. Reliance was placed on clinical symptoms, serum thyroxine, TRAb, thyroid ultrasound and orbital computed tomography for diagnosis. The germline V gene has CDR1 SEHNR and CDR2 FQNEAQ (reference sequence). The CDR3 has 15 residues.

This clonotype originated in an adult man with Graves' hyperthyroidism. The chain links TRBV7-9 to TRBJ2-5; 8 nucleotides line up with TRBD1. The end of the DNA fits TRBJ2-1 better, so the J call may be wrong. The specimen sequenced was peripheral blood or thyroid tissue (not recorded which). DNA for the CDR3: TGTGCCAGCAGCATGCGGGACAGGCCCTATGATGAGCAGTTCTTC. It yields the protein CASSMRDRPYDEQFF.